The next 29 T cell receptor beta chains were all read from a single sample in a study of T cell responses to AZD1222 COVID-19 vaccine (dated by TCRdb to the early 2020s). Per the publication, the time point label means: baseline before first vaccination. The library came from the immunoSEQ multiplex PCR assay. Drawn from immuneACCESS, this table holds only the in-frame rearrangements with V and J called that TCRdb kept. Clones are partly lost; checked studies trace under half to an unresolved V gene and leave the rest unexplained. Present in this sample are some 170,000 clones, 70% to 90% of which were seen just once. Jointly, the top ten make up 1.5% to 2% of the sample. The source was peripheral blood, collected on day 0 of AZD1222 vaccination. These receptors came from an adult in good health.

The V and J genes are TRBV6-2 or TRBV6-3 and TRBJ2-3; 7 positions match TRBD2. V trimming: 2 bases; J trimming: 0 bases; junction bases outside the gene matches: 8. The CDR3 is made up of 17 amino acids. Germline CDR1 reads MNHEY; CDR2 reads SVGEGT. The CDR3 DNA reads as TGTGCCAGCAGTTACAATAGCGGCGGGGGAAGCACAGATACGCAGTATTTT. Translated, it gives CASSYNSGGGSTDTQYF.

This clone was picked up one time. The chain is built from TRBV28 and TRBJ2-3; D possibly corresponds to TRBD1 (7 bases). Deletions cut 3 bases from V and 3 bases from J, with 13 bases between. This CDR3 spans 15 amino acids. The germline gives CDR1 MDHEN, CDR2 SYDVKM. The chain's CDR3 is CASSLGAGGTDTQYF. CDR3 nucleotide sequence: TGTGCCAGCAGTTTGGGGGCAGGGGGGACAGATACGCAGTATTTT.

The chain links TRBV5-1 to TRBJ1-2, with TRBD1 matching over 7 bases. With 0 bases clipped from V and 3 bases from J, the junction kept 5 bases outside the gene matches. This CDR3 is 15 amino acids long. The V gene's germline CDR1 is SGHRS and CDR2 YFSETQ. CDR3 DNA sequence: TGCGCCAGCAGCTTGGAAAGGGGGCTTCACTATGGCTACACCTTC. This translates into CASSLERGLHYGYTF.

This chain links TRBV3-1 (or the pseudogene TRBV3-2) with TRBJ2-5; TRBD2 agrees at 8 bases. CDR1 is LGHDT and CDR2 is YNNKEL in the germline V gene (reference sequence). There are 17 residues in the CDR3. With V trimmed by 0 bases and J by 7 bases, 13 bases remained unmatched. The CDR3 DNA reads TGTGCCAGCAGCCAAGAATGGTTAGCGGGACTCCTATGGACCCAGTACTTC. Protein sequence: CASSQEWLAGLLWTQYF.

The CDR3 region has the DNA TGTGCCTGGAGTGTACCGGCCGGGGAGCTGTTTTTT. It encodes CAWSVPAGELFF. The chain couples TRBV30 to TRBJ2-2; D is undetermined. V was trimmed by 0 bases and J by 6 bases, leaving 5 bases between them. Germline V CDR1 and CDR2: GTSNPN, SVGIG (reference sequence). The CDR3 covers 12 residues.

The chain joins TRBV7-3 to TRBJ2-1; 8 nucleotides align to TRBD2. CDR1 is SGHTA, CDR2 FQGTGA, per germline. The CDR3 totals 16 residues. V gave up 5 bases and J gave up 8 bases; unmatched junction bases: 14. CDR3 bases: TGTGCCAGCAGCGTACCCGGGGCGGGAGGTTCCCATGAGCAGTTCTTC. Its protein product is CASSVPGAGGSHEQFF.

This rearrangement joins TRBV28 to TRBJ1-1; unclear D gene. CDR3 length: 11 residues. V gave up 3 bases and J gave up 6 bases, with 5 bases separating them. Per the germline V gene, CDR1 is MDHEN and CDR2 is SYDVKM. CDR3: CASSFWSEAFF. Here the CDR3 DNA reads TGTGCCAGCAGTTTTTGGTCTGAAGCTTTCTTT.

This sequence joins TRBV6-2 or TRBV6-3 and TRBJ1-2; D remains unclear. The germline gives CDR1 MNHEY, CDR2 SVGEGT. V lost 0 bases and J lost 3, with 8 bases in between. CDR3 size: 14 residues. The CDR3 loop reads CASSYSGADYGYTF. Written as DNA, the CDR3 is TGTGCCAGCAGTTACTCAGGCGCCGACTATGGCTACACCTTC.

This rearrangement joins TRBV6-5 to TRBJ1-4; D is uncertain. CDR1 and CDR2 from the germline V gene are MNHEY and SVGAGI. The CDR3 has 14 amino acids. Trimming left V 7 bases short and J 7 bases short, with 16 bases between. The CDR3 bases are TGTGCCAGCAACTCCCTTGGACTGCGTGAAAAACTGTTTTTT. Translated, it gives CASNSLGLREKLFF.

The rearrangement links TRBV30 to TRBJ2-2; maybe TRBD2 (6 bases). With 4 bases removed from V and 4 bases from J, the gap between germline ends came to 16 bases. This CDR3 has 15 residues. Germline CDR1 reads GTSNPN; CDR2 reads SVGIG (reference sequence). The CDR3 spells CAWKRRGLSTGELFF. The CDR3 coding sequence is TGTGCCTGGAAGCGAAGGGGACTTTCCACCGGGGAGCTGTTTTTT.

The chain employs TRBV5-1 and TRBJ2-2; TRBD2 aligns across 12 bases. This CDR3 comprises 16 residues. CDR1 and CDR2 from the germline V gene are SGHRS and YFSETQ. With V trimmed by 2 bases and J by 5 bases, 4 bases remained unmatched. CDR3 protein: CASSFRTSGKTGELFF. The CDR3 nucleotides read TGCGCCAGCAGCTTTAGGACTAGCGGGAAGACCGGGGAGCTGTTTTTT.

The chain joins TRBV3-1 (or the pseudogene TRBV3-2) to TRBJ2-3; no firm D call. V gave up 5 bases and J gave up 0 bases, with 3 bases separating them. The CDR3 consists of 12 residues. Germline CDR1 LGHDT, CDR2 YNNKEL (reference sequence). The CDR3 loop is CASSYSTDTQYF. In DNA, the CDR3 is TGTGCCAGCAGCTATAGCACAGATACGCAGTATTTT.

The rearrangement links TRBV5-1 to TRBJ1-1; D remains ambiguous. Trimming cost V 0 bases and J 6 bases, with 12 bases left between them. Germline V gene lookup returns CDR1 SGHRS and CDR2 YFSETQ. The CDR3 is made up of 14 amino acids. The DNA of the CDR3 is TGCGCCAGCAGCTTGGCCAAGGCAGACTCTGAAGCTTTCTTT. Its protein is CASSLAKADSEAFF. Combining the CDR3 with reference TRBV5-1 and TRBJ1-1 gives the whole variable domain KAGVTQTPRYLIKTRGQQVTLSCSPISGHRSVSWYQQTPGQGLQFLFEYFSETQRNKGNFPGRFSGRQFSNSRSEMNVSTLELGDSALYLCASSLAKADSEAFFGQGTRLTVV.

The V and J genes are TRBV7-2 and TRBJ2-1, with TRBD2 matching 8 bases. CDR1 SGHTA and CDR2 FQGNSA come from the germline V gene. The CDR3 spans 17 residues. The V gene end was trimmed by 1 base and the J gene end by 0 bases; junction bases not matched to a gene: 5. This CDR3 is CASSLGFGRGSYNEQFF. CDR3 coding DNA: TGTGCCAGCAGCTTAGGATTCGGGAGGGGCTCCTACAATGAGCAGTTCTTC.

In DNA form, the CDR3 reads TGTGCCAGTAGTATAGAAACAGTGATGGAAAAACTGTTTTTT. Residues: CASSIETVMEKLFF. The V call is TRBV19, the J call TRBJ1-4; D remains ambiguous. The V end lost 0 bases, the J end lost 8 bases, and 10 bases lay between the germline ends. This CDR3 spans 14 amino acids. Germline CDR1 and CDR2: LNHDA and SQIVND (reference sequence).

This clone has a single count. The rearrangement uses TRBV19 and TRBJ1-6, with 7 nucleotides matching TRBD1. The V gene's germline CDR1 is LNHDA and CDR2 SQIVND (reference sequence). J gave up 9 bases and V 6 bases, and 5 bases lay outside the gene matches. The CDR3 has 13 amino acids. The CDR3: CASRETGSSPLHF. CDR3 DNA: TGTGCCAGTAGGGAGACAGGGTCTTCACCCCTCCACTTT.

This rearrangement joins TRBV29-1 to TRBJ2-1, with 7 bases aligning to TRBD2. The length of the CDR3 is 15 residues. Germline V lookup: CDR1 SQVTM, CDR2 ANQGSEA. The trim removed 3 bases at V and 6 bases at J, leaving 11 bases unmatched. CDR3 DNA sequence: TGCAGCGTTGACATTATGCGGGGAGGGCCCAATGAGCAGTTCTTC. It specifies CSVDIMRGGPNEQFF.

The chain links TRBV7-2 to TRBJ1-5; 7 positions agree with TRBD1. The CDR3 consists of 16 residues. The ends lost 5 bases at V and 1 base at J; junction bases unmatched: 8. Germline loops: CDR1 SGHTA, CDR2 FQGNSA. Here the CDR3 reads CASSLNQQGSNQPQHF. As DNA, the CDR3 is TGTGCCAGCAGCCTGAATCAACAGGGGAGCAATCAGCCCCAGCATTTT.

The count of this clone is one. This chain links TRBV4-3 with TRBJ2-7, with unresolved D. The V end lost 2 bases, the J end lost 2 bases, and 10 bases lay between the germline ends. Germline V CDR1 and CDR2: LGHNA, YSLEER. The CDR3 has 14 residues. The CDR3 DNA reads TGCGCCAGCAGCCAAAGCTCGACCGCCTACGAGCAGTACTTC. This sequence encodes CASSQSSTAYEQYF.

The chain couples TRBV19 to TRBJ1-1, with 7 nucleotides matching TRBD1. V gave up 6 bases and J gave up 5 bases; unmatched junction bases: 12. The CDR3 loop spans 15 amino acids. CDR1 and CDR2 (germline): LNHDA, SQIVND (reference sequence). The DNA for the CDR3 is TGTGCCAGTAGCCCCATGACAGGGATCGTTACTGAAGCTTTCTTT. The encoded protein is CASSPMTGIVTEAFF.

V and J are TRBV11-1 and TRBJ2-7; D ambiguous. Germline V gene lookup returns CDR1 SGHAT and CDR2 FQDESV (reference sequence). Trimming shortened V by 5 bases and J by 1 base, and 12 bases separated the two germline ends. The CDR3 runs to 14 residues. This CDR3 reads CASSPDDLSYEQYF. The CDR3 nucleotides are TGTGCCAGCAGCCCCGACGACCTATCCTACGAGCAGTACTTC.

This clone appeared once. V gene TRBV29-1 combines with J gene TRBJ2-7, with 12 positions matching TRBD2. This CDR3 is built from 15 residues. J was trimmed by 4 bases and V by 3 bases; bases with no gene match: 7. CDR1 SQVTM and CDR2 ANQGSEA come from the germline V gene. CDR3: CSVDTRLAGEYEQYF. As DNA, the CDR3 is TGCAGCGTTGACACTAGACTAGCGGGAGAATACGAGCAGTACTTC.

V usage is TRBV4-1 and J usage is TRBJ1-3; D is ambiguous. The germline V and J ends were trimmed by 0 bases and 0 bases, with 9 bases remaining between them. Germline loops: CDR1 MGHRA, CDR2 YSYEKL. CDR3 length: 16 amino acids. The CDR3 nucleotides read TGCGCCAGCAGCCAAGATGGCGGCGACTCTGGAAACACCATATATTTT. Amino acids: CASSQDGGDSGNTIYF.

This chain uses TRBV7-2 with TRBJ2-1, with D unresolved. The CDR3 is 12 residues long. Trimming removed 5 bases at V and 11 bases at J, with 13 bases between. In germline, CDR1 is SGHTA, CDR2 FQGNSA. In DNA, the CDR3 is TGTGCCAGCAGCCCGCAACTCAGAAAGCAGTTCTTC. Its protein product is CASSPQLRKQFF. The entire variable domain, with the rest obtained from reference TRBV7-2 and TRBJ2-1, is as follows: GAGVSQSPSNKVTEKGKDVELRCDPISGHTALYWYRQSLGQGLEFLIYFQGNSAPDKSGLPSDRFSAERTGGSVSTLTIQRTQQEDSAVYLCASSPQLRKQFFGPGTRLTVL.

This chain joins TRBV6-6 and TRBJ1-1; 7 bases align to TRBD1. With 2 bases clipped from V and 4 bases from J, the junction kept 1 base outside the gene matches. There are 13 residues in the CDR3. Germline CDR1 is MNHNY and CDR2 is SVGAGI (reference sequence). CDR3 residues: CASSYAGGTEAFF. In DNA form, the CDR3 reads TGTGCCAGCAGTTACGCAGGGGGCACTGAAGCTTTCTTT.

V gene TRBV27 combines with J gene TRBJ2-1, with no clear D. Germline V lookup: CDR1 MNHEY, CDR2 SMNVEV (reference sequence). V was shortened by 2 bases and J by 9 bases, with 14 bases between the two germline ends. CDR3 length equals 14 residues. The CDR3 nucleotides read TGTGCCAGCAGTTTAATTGGCAACTCGGGTGAGCAGTTCTTC. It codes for CASSLIGNSGEQFF.

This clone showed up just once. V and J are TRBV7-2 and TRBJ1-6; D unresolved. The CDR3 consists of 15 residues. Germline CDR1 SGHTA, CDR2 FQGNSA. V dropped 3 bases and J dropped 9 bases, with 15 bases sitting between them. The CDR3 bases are TGTGCCAGCAGCTTCCGGGAATCGGTCGGTTCACCCCTCCACTTT. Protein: CASSFRESVGSPLHF.

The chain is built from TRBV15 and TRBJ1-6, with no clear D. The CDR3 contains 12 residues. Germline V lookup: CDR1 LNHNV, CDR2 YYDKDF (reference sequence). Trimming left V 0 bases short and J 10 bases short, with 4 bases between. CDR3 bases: TGTGCCACCAGCAGAGATTCCTCACCCCTCCACTTT. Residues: CATSRDSSPLHF.

The CDR3 spells CASSQDGGYQPQHF. CDR3 DNA sequence: TGCGCCAGCAGCCAAGATGGCGGGTACCAGCCCCAGCATTTT. The chain couples TRBV4-3 to TRBJ1-5; D gene unclear. CDR3 size: 14 residues. V was clipped by 0 bases and J by 7 bases, with 10 bases between them. In germline, CDR1 is LGHNA, CDR2 YSLEER.